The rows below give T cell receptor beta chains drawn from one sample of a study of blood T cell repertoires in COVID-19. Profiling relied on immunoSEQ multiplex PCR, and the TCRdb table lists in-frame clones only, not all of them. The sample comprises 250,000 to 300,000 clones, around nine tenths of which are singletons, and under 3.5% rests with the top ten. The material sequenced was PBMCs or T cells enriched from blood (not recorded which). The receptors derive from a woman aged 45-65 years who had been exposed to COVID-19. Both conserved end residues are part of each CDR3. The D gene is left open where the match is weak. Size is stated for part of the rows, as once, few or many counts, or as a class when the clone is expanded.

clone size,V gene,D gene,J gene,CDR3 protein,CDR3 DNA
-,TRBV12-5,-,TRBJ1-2,CASGFPTGGYTF,TGTGCTAGTGGTTTCCCGACTGGTGGCTACACCTTC
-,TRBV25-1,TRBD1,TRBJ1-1,CASSDPTGGRTEAFF,TGTGCCAGCAGTGACCCCACAGGGGGCAGGACTGAAGCTTTCTTT
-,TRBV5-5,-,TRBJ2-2,CASSLYVQSNTGELFF,TGTGCCAGCAGCCTATACGTCCAATCGAACACCGGGGAGCTGTTTTTT
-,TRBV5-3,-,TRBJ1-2,CARSIGQRDPGFCYTF,TGTGCCAGAAGCATCGGACAGAGGGACCCCGGGTTTTGCTACACCTTC
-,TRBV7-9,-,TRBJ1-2,CASSMIAGQGARGYTF,TGTGCCAGCAGCATGATTGCAGGTCAAGGGGCCCGGGGCTACACCTTC
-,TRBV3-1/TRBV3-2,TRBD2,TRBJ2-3,CASSQNRGAGGSWDTQYF,TGTGCCAGCAGCCAAAATAGGGGCGCGGGGGGTTCTTGGGATACGCAGTATTTT
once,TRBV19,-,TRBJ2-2,CASTPEASVNTGELFF,TGTGCCAGTACCCCAGAAGCGTCGGTCAACACCGGGGAGCTGTTTTTT
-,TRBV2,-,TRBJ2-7,CASSEGATRGHEQYF,TGTGCCAGCAGTGAAGGGGCGACTAGGGGCCACGAGCAGTACTTC
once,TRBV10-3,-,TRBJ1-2,CAISAGYGYTF,TGTGCCATCAGTGCCGGCTATGGCTACACCTTC
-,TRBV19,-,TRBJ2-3,CASRQASTDTQYF,TGTGCCAGTCGCCAGGCGAGCACAGATACGCAGTATTTT